This T cell receptor (beta chain) came from a study of cytotoxic CD8 clonotypes in ibrutinib-treated CLL. Findings of the study overall: At the start, clonality exceeded age-matched healthy donors and followed circulating CD8+ T-cell counts.

Cryopreserved PBMCs were the source of around 2 micrograms of genomic DNA, which went to TCR beta libraries. The table came from immunoSEQ multiplex PCR; TCRdb's copy has only in-frame clones and leaves some out. Among 330,000 or so clones listed, roughly 70% were seen once. This clone has more than one count but fewer than ten. What it recognizes is unknown. V was clipped by 9 bases and J by 0 bases, with 9 bases between them. The CDR3 runs to 12 residues. CDR1 SGDLS and CDR2 YYNGEE come from the germline V gene. The receptor's source is a human donor with chronic lymphocytic leukemia. The chain has TRBV9 and TRBJ1-2; TRBD1 might be the D (6 bases). Sample: PBMCs, taken after 36 months of ibrutinib treatment. DNA for the CDR3: TGTGCCACCTACAGGGCTAACTATGGCTACACCTTC. Residues: CATYRANYGYTF.